This record looks at one T cell receptor (beta chain) sequence and its context. Its specific antigen is unknown. The input lacks base qualities; no much larger clone sits a single base away. This specimen belongs to a study of cytomegalovirus exposure and HLA in healthy donors (dated by TCRdb to about 2017). About the investigation overall: An earlier analysis of approximately 590 of the donors reported 250 to 300 Gb of sequence data and some 120 million unique TCR beta sequences from 150 million to 200 million T cells. Roughly 300 gigabases of sequencing data and tens of millions of unique TCR sequences were included in an early release covering several hundred HLA-typed donors. Among the roughly 380 genotyped donors, roughly 80% belonged to the genetic ancestry cluster associated with self-reported Caucasian donors. The study aimed to test whether signatures of past pathogen exposure could be identified by cataloging public T cell receptors. The T cell repertoires of 550 to 850 subjects were profiled by immunosequencing and related to cytomegalovirus serostatus. Along with the roughly 710-subject first cohort, a separate validation cohort of about 110 different subjects was used. To predict cytomegalovirus infection status, the study brought together high-throughput TCR immunosequencing, statistical association of individual TCRs with disease status, and machine learning. A later analysis re-analyzed previously published TCR beta repertoires from 650 to 800 donors and added high-resolution HLA genotyping to study TCR occurrence patterns. The later analysis used no new phenotypic data to find candidate immune exposures, relying instead on TCR beta sequences and their occurrence across donors. An earlier analysis of some 500 of the donors used high-throughput TCR beta sequencing to judge whether each TCR beta V gene segment behaved as functional or pseudogenic. Donor age, sex, ethnicity and CMV serostatus were compiled together with the repertoire data. A later genetic analysis used genome-wide SNP genotypes for about three fifths of the 666 donors, treating that subset as a discovery cohort. All discovery cohort repertoires had been generated using a single sequencing platform. HLA typing covered class I and class II loci at four-digit resolution. Typing coverage varied by locus: roughly 620-640 donors for A, B, C, DRB1 and DQB1; under 550 for DQA1; more than 600 for DPA1; approximately 450 for DPB1. Because of strong linkage in the cohort, roughly five DR-DQ haplotypes were treated as single units for association and clustering. On average, 235,054 unique TCR beta nucleotide sequences were sequenced per donor among 398 genotyped donors of the cohort, with roughly 18% of those sequences being non-productive.

The cohort was made up of 500 to 800 healthy bone marrow donors. Cohort members were all nominally healthy when sampled, although unrecorded immune exposures were likely present. The donor tested CMV seropositive, placing the donor among the 289 seropositive members of the cohort. Each donor provided a peripheral blood sample, and peripheral blood mononuclear cells were used for TCR beta sequencing. Genomic DNA was extracted from the blood cell samples with the Qiagen DNeasy Blood Extraction Kit. Library creation used the immunoSEQ multiplex PCR assay. A mixture of 60 forward primers for TCR Vbeta segments and 13 reverse primers for TCR Jbeta segments was used in the multiplex PCR. Amplification of the CDR3 region of rearranged TCR beta genes was performed with a multiplex PCR assay on genomic DNA. The amplified TCR beta libraries were sequenced on the Illumina HiSeq System as 87-base-pair reads. Concerning the study's data processing: A later analysis tallied 75 million to 95 million unique TCR beta chains across the 700 or so repertoires, and about 10 million of those chains were shared by two or more donors. To remove PCR and sequencing errors, raw reads were error-corrected and collapsed into unique sequences using a nearest-neighbor algorithm that merged closely related sequences. CDR3 sequences were aligned to IMGT reference sequences to assign V, D and J gene segments. Each retained sequence needed at least a six-nucleotide match to both a V gene segment and a J gene segment. A rearrangement counted as productive if the CDR3 had no stop codons and remained in frame with V and J, and every other rearrangement counted as non-productive. CDR3 was defined according to IMGT convention as the region running from the second conserved V-encoded cysteine to the conserved J-encoded phenylalanine. The earlier analysis of more than 450 of the donors excluded sequences that lacked an unambiguous match to a single V gene segment. In an earlier analysis of 587 of the donors, V segments were called functional above 56.7% productive rearrangements and were called segregating when the between-donor standard deviation exceeded 5%. To diagnose cytomegalovirus status from the catalog of TCR beta chain sequences, a statistical classification framework was built. In a later analysis, TCR nucleotide sequences were compared against IMGT/GENE-DB human TR gene sequences so that V and J genes could be assigned. In a later analysis, CDR3 sequences and most-parsimonious VDJ recombination scenarios were assigned using the TCRdist pipeline. A later analysis defined each TCR beta chain by its CDR3 amino acid sequence plus V-gene family, and excluded reads lacking a unique V-gene family. In a later analysis, around 650 highly shared, low-generation-probability nucleotide sequences were removed to address suspected cross-contamination and a sequencing artifact. In a later analysis, a clonal expansion index for each public chain was calculated from normalized within-repertoire ranks of inferred template counts. A later analysis computed generation probabilities with a VDJ recombination model fitted to out-of-frame rearrangements, and checked the results against IGoR. In a later analysis, TCR-TCR, TCR-HLA and TCR-CMV co-occurrence was scored with hypergeometric tests, and a repertoire-size bias correction was applied to TCR pairs. In a later analysis, false discovery rates were estimated by permuting HLA or CMV assignments 20 times. In a later analysis, co-occurring TCRs were grouped using DBSCAN, with TCRdist sequence similarity added in when clustering inside HLA-allele-positive subsets. For co-occurrence clustering, repertoires with fewer than 30,000 or more than 120,000 public chains were excluded, along with 5 or 6 repertoires with anomalous nucleotide sharing. Held by TCRdb, this immuneACCESS table contains in-frame sequences only and omits some clones. Under half of the omission traces to an unresolved V gene where checked; the cause of the rest is unknown. D and trimming come from the DNA, and the V and J calls and clone size come from that table. Counted in this sample were roughly 120,000 clones; 70% to 80% of them appeared once. The ten largest account for about 16% of the sample.

The research as a whole found: The earlier analysis of 587 of the donors excluded some 16 rarely observed V segments, including chromosome 9 orphons, because counts were too low. In a later analysis, the rate of TCR association differed among HLA loci, with DRB1 alleles having the most associated TCRs and HLA-C alleles having the fewest. The study gave a list of some 150 TCR beta chains associated with cytomegalovirus. Three of the identified cytomegalovirus-associated TCR beta chains were confirmed in vitro to be specific for cytomegalovirus antigens. In this cohort, only TCR beta chains were sequenced, and detectable features were limited by the absence of alpha or paired-chain data. Most CMV-associated TCR beta chains appeared to be HLA-restricted in a later analysis, and the HLA associations seemed to be driven largely by CMV exposure. In an earlier analysis of fewer than 700 of the donors, most TCR beta V segments appeared in productive rearrangements about 87% or about 30% of the time, broadly matching IMGT annotations. Compared with the roughly 700-donor mean, donors in an Asian-associated ancestry cluster had fewer N-insertions in productive TCRs, according to a later genetic analysis. The presence/absence analyses assumed that sequencing depth was roughly uniform across donors, and that assumption may not be true. Immune exposure information for the cohort was limited to CMV serostatus. Most TCR sequences were observed very rarely across donors, whereas some public TCRs were present in many individuals. A further reported finding was that TCR beta sequences accurately predicted the HLA-A and HLA-B alleles for most subjects in the first cohort. A later analysis found that HLA-associated TCR beta chains were more clonally expanded and had lower generation probabilities than equally common non-associated chains. Some IMGT-functional V segments, including TRBV6-2 and TRBV6-3, could not be distinguished by the 87-base-pair reads and were therefore excluded. A later genetic analysis associated a missense DCLRE1C variant with V-gene and J-gene trimming of TCR beta chains, and an independent cohort replicated the association. Specific HLA alleles were associated with some 15,000 TCR beta sequences at a false discovery rate of 0.05 in a later analysis. The authors suggested that the approach could potentially be generalized to other disease states and immunological phenotypes. When HLA alleles, especially DR and DQ, strongly co-occurred, attributing TCR associations to individual alleles was difficult. Correlated functional status among segregating V segments might be attributable to linkage disequilibrium, but an unknown experimental factor could not be ruled out. The sequencing pipeline was judged likely to have produced a cluster of highly shared sequence variants as a technical artifact. HLA typing was unavailable for some donors at each locus, so association tests used only the typed subset. Cytomegalovirus status was reported to be diagnosed by the classifier with high specificity and sensitivity in both the original and validation cohorts. A later analysis reported that several top co-occurrence clusters appeared linked to parvovirus B19, influenza, CMV and Epstein-Barr virus.

From the cysteine up to the phenylalanine, the CDR3 has a length of 14 residues. The read is trimmed to its CDR3 DNA, 42 bases read in frame from base 1. The germline V gene provides CDR1 SNHLY and CDR2 FYNNEI. V sheds 6 bases and J sheds 3 bases, leaving 11 bases between their ends. The sequence joins TRBV2 to TRBJ2-2; TRBD1 is possibly the D segment (6 matching bases). This TCR derives from a man in his fifties in good health and CMV-seropositive. The sample consisted of PBMCs. The bases read TGTGCCAGCAGGAGAACAGGGTACACCGGGGAGCTGTTTTTT. Translation gives CASRRTGYTGELFF.